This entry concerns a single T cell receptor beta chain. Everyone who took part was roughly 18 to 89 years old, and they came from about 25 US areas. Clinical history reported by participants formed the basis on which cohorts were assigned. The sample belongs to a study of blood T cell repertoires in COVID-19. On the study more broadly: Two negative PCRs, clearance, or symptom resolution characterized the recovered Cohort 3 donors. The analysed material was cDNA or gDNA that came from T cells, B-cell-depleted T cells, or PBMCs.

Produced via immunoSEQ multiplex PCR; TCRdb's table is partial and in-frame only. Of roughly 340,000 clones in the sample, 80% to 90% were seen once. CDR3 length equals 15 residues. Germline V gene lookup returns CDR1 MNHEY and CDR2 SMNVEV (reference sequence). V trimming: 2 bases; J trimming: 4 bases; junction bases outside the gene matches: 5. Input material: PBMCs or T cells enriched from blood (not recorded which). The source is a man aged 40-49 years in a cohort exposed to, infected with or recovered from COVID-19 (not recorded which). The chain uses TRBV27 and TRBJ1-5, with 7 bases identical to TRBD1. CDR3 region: CASSLGTVGNQPQHF. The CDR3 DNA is TGTGCCAGCAGTTTAGGGACAGTGGGAAATCAGCCCCAGCATTTT.